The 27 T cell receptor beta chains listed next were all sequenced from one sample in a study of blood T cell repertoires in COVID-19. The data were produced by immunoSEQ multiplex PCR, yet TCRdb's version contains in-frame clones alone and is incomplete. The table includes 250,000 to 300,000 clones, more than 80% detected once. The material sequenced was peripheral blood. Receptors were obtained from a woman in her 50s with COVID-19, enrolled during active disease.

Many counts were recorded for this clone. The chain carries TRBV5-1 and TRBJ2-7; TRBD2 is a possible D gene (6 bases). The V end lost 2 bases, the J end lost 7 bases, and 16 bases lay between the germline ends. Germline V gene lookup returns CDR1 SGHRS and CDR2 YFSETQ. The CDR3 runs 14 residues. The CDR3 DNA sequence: TGCGCCAGCAGCTTATCGGCTAGCGCTATTGAGCAGTACTTC. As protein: CASSLSASAIEQYF. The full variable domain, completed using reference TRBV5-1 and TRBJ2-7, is KAGVTQTPRYLIKTRGQQVTLSCSPISGHRSVSWYQQTPGQGLQFLFEYFSETQRNKGNFPGRFSGRQFSNSRSEMNVSTLELGDSALYLCASSLSASAIEQYFGPGTRLTVT.

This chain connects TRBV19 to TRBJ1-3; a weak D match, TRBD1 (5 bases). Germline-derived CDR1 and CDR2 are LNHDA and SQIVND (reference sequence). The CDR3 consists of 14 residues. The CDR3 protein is CDSRWGVRRNTIYF. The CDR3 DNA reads TGTGACTCCAGGTGGGGGGTAAGGCGAAACACCATATATTTT.

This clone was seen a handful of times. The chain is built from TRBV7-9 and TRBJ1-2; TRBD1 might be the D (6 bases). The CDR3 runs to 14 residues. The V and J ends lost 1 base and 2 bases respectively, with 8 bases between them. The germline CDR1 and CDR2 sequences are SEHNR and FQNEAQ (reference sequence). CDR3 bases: TGTGCCAGCAGCTTAGAAACAGGGAACTATGGCTACACCTTC. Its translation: CASSLETGNYGYTF.

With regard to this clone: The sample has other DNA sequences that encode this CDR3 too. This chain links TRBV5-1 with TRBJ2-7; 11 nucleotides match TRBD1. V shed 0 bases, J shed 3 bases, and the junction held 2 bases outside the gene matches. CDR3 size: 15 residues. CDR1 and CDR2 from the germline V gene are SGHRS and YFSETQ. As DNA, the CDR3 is TGCGCCAGCAGCTTGGTTGGGACAGGGGGCTACGAGCAGTACTTC. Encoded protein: CASSLVGTGGYEQYF.

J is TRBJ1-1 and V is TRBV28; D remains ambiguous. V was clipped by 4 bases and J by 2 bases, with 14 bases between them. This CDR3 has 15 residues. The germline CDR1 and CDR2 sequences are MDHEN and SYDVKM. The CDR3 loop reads CASSSLVVTNTEAFF. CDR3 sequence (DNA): TGTGCCAGCAGTTCCCTCGTTGTGACAAACACTGAAGCTTTCTTT.

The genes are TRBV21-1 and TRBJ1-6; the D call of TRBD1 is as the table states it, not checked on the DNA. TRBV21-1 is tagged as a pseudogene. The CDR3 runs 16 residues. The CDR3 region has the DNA TGTGCCAGCAGCACGCCTACAGGGTGCTATAATTCACCCCTCCACTTT. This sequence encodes CASSTPTGCYNSPLHF.

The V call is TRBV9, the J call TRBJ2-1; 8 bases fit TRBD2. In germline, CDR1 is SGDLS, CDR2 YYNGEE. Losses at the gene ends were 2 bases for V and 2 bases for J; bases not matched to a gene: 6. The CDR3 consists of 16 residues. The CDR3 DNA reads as TGTGCCAGCAGCGTGCAACTACTAGCGGCCTACAATGAGCAGTTCTTC. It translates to CASSVQLLAAYNEQFF.

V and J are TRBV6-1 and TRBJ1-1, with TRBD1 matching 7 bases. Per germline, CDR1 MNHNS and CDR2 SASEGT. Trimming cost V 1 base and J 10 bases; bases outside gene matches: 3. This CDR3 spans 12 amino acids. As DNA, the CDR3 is TGTGCCAGCAGTGAAGTTAGGGGGCGAGCTTTCTTT. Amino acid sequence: CASSEVRGRAFF.

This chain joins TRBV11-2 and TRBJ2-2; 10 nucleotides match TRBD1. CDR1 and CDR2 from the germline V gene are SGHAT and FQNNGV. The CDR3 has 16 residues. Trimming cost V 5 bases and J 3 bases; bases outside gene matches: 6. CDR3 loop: CASSLRTGGYTGELFF. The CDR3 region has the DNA TGTGCCAGCAGCCTGCGGACAGGGGGTTACACCGGGGAGCTGTTTTTT. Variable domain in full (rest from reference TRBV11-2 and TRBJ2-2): EAGVAQSPRYKIIEKRQSVAFWCNPISGHATLYWYQQILGQGPKLLIQFQNNGVVDDSQLPKDRFSAERLKGVDSTLKIQPAKLEDSAVYLCASSLRTGGYTGELFFGEGSRLTVL.

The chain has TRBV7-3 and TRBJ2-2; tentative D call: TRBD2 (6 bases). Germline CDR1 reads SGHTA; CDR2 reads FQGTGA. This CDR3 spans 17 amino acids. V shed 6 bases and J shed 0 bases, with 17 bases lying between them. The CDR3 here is CASRLLPGLTNTGELFF. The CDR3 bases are TGTGCCAGCAGACTATTGCCGGGACTTACGAACACCGGGGAGCTGTTTTTT. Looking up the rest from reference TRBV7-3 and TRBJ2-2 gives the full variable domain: GAGVSQTPSNKVTEKGKYVELRCDPISGHTALYWYRQSLGQGPEFLIYFQGTGAADDSGLPNDRFFAVRPEGSVSTLKIQRTERGDSAVYLCASRLLPGLTNTGELFFGEGSRLTVL.

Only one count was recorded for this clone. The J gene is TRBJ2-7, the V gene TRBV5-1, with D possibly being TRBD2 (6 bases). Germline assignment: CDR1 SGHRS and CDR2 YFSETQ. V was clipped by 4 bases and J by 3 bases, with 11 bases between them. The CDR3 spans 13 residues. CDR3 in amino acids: CASSAGTYYEQYF. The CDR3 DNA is TGCGCCAGCAGCGCCGGGACTTACTACGAGCAGTACTTC.

The chain's CDR3 is CASSVVALANEQFF. The CDR3 DNA follows: TGTGCCAGCAGCGTAGTAGCGCTAGCCAATGAGCAGTTCTTC. V gene TRBV9 combines with J gene TRBJ2-1, with a weak D call TRBD2 (5 bases). From germline, CDR1 is SGDLS and CDR2 YYNGEE. The CDR3 sequence is 14 residues long. The V and J ends lost 0 bases and 6 bases respectively, with 10 bases between them.

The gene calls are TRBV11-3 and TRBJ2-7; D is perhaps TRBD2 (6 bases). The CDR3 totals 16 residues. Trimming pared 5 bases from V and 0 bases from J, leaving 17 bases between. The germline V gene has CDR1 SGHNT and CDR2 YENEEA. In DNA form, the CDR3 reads TGTGCCAGCAGCAAAGTAGGCGGGGTCAGCTCCTACGAGCAGTACTTC. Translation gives CASSKVGGVSSYEQYF.

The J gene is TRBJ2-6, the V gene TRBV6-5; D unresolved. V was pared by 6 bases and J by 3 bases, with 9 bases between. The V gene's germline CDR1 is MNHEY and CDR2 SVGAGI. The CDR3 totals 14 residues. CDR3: CASRKSDGANVLTF. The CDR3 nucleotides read TGTGCCAGCAGAAAGTCAGATGGGGCCAACGTCCTGACTTTC.

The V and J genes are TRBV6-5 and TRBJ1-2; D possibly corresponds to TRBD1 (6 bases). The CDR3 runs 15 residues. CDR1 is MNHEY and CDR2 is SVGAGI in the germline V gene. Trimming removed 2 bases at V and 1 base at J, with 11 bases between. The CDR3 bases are TGTGCCAGCAGTTACGTCCAGGGGAATAACTATGGCTACACCTTC. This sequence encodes CASSYVQGNNYGYTF.

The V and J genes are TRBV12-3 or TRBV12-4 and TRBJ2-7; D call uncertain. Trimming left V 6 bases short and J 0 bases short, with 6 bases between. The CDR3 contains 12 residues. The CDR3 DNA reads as TGTGCCAGCAGACTATACTCCTACGAGCAGTACTTC. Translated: CASRLYSYEQYF.

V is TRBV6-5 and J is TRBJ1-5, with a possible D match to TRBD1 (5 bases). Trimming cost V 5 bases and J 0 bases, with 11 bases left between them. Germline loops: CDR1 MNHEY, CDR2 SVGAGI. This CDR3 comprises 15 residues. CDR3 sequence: CASSRGADSNQPQHF. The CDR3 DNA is TGTGCCAGCAGTCGCGGGGCCGATAGCAATCAGCCCCAGCATTTT.

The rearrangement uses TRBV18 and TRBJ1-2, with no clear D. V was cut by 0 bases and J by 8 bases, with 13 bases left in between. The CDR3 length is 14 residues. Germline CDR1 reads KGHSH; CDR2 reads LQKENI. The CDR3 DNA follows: TGTGCCAGCTCACCACCAATGTTAGTGGGCGGCTACACCTTC. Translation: CASSPPMLVGGYTF. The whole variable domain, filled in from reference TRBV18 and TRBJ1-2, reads NAGVMQNPRHLVRRRGQEARLRCSPMKGHSHVYWYRQLPEEGLKFMVYLQKENIIDESGMPKERFSAEFPKEGPSILRIQQVVRGDSAAYFCASSPPMLVGGYTFGSGTRLTVV.

The CDR3 protein is CASSYESQGLDEQFF. CDR3 bases: TGTGCCAGCAGTTACGAGTCACAGGGGCTGGATGAGCAGTTCTTC. The genes are TRBV6-2 or TRBV6-3 and TRBJ2-1, with 7 bases matching TRBD1. Unmatched junction bases numbered 9, after V lost 2 bases and J lost 8 bases. Germline V lookup: CDR1 MNHEY, CDR2 SVGEGT. There are 15 residues in the CDR3.

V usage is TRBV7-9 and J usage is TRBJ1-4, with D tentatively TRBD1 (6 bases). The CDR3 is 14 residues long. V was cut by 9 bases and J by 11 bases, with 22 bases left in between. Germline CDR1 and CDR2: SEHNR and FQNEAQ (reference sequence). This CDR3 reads CASTNRVFGSKLFF. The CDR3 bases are TGTGCCAGTACAAACAGGGTTTTTGGTTCGAAACTGTTTTTT.

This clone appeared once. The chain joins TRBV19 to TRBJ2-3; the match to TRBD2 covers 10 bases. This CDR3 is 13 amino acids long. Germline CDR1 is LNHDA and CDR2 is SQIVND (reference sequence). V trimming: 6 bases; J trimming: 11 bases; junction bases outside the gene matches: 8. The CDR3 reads CASRLAGAGEQYF. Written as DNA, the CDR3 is TGTGCCAGTAGGCTAGCGGGAGCCGGCGAGCAGTATTTT.

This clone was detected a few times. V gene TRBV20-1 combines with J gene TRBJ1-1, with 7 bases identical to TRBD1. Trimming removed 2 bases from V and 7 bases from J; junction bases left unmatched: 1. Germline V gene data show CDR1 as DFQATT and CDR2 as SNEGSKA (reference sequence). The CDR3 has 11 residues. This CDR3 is CSARRQGEAFF. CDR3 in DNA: TGCAGTGCTAGAAGACAGGGTGAAGCTTTCTTT.

CDR3 bases: TGTGCCAGCAGCCCCGGACAGGGGTGGGGCTACACCTTC. Residues: CASSPGQGWGYTF. The J gene is TRBJ1-2, the V gene TRBV14, with TRBD1 identical over 9 bases. Germline lookup yields CDR1 SGHDN and CDR2 FVKESK. V shed 4 bases, J shed 8 bases, and the junction held 5 bases outside the gene matches. The CDR3 is made up of 13 amino acids.

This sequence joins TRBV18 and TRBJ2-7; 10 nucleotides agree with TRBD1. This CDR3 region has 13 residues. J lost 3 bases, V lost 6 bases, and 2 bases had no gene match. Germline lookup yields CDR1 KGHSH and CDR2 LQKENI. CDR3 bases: TGTGCCAGCTCTTGGACAGGGGGCTACGAGCAGTACTTC. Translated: CASSWTGGYEQYF.

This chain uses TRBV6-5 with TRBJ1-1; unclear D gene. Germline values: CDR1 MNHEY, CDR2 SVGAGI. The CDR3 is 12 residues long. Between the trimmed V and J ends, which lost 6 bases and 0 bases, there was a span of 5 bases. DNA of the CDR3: TGTGCCAGCAGCAGGCTGAACACTGAAGCTTTCTTT. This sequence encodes CASSRLNTEAFF.

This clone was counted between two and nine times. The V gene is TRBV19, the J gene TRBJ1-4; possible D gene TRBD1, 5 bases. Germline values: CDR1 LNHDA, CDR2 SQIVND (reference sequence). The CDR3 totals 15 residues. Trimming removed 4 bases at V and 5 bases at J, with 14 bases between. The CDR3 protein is CASSRKTVGNEKLFF. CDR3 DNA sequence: TGTGCCAGTAGTAGAAAGACAGTGGGCAATGAAAAACTGTTTTTT.

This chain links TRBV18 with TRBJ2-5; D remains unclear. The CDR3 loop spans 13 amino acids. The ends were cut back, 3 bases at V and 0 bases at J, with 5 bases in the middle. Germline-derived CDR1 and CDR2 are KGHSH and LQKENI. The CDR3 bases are TGTGCCAGCTCACCGAGAGACCAAGAGACCCAGTACTTC. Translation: CASSPRDQETQYF. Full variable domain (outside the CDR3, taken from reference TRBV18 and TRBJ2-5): NAGVMQNPRHLVRRRGQEARLRCSPMKGHSHVYWYRQLPEEGLKFMVYLQKENIIDESGMPKERFSAEFPKEGPSILRIQQVVRGDSAAYFCASSPRDQETQYFGPGTRLLVL.